This TCR beta chain was recorded in a study of CD8 T cells in ankylosing spondylitis. Study observations and caveats: Clones linked to disease were reported to show significant enrichment in matched ankylosing spondylitis synovial fluid. There was a TCR beta motif, made of several highly homologous variants, that appeared characteristic of ankylosing spondylitis blood. Before this, some motif variants had been reported in reactive arthritis synovial fluid and blood. Disease-linked clones had a CD8+ phenotype and relatively low frequency in peripheral blood.

This clonotype was observed a few times. Its specificity is not known. Preparation of TCR beta libraries was done by quantitative 5'-RACE with molecular barcodes. TCRdb re-analysed the 5' RACE reads in MiXCR, keeping a single row per CDR3 protein. The top ten hold approximately 18% of the sample, which has 670,000 or so distinct CDR3 sequences, around 19% seen once. This sequence was found in a male donor with ankylosing spondylitis. Sequencing was done on a sample of blood, either unsorted or a sorted T cell fraction (not recorded which).

This CDR3 is CSVGRTGTVRRNEQFF. CDR3 DNA: TGCAGCGTTGGGAGAACGGGGACGGTCCGACGCAATGAGCAGTTCTTC. The V call is TRBV29-1, the J call TRBJ2-1; D is perhaps TRBD1 or TRBD2 (5 bases each). Trimming took off 4 bases at V and 6 bases at J, with 22 bases between the two ends. Germline loops: CDR1 SQVTM, CDR2 ANQGSEA. This CDR3 region has 16 residues.